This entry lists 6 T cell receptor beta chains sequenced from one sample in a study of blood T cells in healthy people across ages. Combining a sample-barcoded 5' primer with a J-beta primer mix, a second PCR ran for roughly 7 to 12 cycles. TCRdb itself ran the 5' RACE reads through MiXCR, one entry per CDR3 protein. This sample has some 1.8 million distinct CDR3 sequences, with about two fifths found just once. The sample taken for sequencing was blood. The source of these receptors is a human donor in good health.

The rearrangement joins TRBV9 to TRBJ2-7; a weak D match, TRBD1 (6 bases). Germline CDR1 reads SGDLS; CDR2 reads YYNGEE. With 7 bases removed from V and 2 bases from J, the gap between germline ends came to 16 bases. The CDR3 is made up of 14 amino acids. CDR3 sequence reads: CASCTGPGPYEQYF. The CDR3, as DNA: TGTGCCAGCTGTACAGGGCCGGGGCCCTACGAGCAGTACTTC.

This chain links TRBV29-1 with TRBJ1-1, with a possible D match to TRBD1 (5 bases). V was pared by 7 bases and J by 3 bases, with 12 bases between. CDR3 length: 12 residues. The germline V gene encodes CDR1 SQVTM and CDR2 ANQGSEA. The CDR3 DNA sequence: TGCAGCGCAAGGGGTTATGACACTGAAGCTTTCTTT. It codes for CSARGYDTEAFF. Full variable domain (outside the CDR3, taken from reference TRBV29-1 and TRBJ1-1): SAVISQKPSRDICQRGTSLTIQCQVDSQVTMMFWYRQQPGQSLTLIATANQGSEATYESGFVIDKFPISRPNLTFSTLTVSNMSPEDSSIYLCSARGYDTEAFFGQGTRLTVV.

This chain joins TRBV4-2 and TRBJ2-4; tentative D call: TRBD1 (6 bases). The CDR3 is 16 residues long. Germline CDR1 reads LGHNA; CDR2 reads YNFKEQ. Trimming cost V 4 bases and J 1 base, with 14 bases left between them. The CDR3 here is CASSRPGDRAKNIQYF. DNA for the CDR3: TGTGCCAGCAGCCGACCAGGGGATAGGGCCAAAAACATTCAGTACTTC.

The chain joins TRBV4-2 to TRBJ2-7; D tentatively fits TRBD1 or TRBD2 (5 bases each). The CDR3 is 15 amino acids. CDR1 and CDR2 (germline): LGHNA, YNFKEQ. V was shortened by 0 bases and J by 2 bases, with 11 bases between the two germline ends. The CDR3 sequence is CASSQEGTAAYEQYF. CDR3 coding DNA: TGTGCCAGCAGCCAAGAGGGGACGGCCGCCTACGAGCAGTACTTC.

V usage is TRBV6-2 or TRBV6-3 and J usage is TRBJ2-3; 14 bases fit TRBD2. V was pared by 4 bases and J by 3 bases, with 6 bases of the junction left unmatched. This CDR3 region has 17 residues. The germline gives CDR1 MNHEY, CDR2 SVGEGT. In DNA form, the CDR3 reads TGTGCCAGCAGTTCGGGGACTAGCGGGGGCGTAACAGATACGCAGTATTTT. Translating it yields CASSSGTSGGVTDTQYF.

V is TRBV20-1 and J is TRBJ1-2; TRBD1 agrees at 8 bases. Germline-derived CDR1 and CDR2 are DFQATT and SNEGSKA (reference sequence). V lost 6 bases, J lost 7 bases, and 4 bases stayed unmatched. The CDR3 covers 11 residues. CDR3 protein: CSAGTGLGYTF. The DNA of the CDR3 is TGCAGTGCAGGGACAGGACTTGGCTACACCTTC.